The rows below give T cell receptor beta chains drawn from one sample of a study of cytomegalovirus exposure and HLA in healthy donors. This table comes from immunoSEQ multiplex PCR, and its TCRdb copy is limited to in-frame clones, with some not included. This table has about 150,000 clones, approximately 86% appearing once. What was sequenced was PBMCs. All receptors derive from a man younger than 30 in good health and CMV-seropositive. Each CDR3 is given with its conserved first and last residue. The D gene is left open where the match is weak. Part of the rows lack a size; the others show once, few, many or a class for expanded clones.

D gene	V gene	clone size	J gene	CDR3 protein	CDR3 DNA
TRBD1	TRBV4-3	.	TRBJ2-2	CASSQDPSGGNTGELFF	TGCGCCAGCAGCCAAGATCCGTCAGGGGGGAACACCGGGGAGCTGTTTTTT
TRBD2	TRBV6-5	.	TRBJ2-7	CASSYKRGIYEQYF	TGTGCCAGCAGTTACAAGCGGGGTATCTACGAGCAGTACTTC
TRBD2	TRBV6-5	.	TRBJ2-7	CASRGLAAGYEQYF	TGTGCCAGCAGAGGGCTAGCGGCAGGCTACGAGCAGTACTTC
.	TRBV7-2	.	TRBJ1-5	CATAEGGNQPQHF	TGTGCCACCGCGGAGGGCGGCAATCAGCCCCAGCATTTT
TRBD1	TRBV15	.	TRBJ1-2	CATSRAGQDNYGYTF	TGTGCCACCAGCAGAGCCGGACAGGACAACTATGGCTACACCTTC
.	TRBV6-6	.	TRBJ2-7	CASSYLRAGEQYF	TGTGCCAGCAGTTACCTTCGCGCCGGGGAGCAGTACTTC
.	TRBV4-3	.	TRBJ2-1	CASGLRGTNNEQFF	TGCGCCAGCGGTCTGAGGGGGACCAACAATGAGCAGTTCTTC
TRBD1	TRBV7-2	.	TRBJ1-2	CASRGQGGKNYGYTF	TGTGCCAGCAGAGGACAGGGAGGGAAAAACTATGGCTACACCTTC
.	TRBV9	.	TRBJ2-3	CASSVARDAGTDTQYF	TGTGCCAGCAGCGTCGCGCGGGACGCAGGCACAGATACGCAGTATTTT
.	TRBV4-1	.	TRBJ2-3	CASSQVTSDTQYF	TGCGCCAGCAGCCAAGTGACTTCAGATACGCAGTATTTT
TRBD1	TRBV19	.	TRBJ1-2	CASSSISPGQVYGYTF	TGTGCCAGTAGTTCCATATCGCCGGGACAGGTCTATGGCTACACCTTC
.	TRBV5-4	.	TRBJ2-7	CASSPAAGIYEQYF	TGTGCCAGCAGCCCCGCGGCGGGTATCTACGAGCAGTACTTC
TRBD1	TRBV4-1	.	TRBJ1-3	CASSTPGTGSGNTIYF	TGCGCCAGCAGCACTCCCGGGACAGGCTCTGGAAACACCATATATTTT
.	TRBV5-5	few	TRBJ2-7	CASSLLQASYEQYF	TGTGCCAGCAGCTTGCTGCAGGCCTCCTACGAGCAGTACTTC
.	TRBV30	.	TRBJ1-2	CASPGGGYTF	TGTGCGAGCCCCGGGGGGGGCTACACCTTC
TRBD2	TRBV4-2	.	TRBJ2-7	CASSRKGAGDNEQYF	TGTGCCAGCAGCCGGAAAGGAGCGGGAGACAACGAGCAGTACTTC